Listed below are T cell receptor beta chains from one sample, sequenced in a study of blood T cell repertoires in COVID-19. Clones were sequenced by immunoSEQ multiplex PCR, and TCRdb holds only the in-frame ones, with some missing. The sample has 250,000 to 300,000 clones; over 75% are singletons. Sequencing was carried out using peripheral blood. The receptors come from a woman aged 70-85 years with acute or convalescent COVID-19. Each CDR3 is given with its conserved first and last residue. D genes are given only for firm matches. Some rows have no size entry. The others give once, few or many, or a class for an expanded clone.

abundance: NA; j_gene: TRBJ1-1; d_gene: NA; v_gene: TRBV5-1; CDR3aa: CASSQSGMNTEAFF; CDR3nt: TGCGCCAGCAGCCAATCAGGGATGAACACTGAAGCTTTCTTT
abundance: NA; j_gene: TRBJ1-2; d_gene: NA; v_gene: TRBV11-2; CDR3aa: CASRRAGRSYGYTF; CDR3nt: TGTGCCAGCAGGCGGGCGGGGCGCTCCTATGGCTACACCTTC
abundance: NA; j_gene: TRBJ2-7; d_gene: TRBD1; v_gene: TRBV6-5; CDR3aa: CASSYGGQVTYEQYF; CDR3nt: TGTGCCAGCAGTTACGGAGGACAGGTGACGTACGAGCAGTACTTC
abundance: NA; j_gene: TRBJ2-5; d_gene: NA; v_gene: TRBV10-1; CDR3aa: CASSPLTGEAETQYF; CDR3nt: TGCGCCAGCAGCCCACTCACAGGGGAGGCAGAGACCCAGTACTTC
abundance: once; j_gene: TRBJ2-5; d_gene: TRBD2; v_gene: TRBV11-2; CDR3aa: CASSLAIGLAGGRETQYF; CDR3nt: TGTGCCAGCAGCCTCGCCATAGGACTCGCGGGGGGGCGGGAGACCCAGTACTTC
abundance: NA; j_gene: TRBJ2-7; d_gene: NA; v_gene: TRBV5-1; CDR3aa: CASSSEPLGLGYEQYF; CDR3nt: TGCGCCAGCAGCTCGGAGCCTTTAGGTCTGGGCTACGAGCAGTACTTC
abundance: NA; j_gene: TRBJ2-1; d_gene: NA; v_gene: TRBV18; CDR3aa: CASGGALRDEQFF; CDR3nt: TGTGCCAGCGGAGGGGCCCTTAGGGATGAGCAGTTCTTC
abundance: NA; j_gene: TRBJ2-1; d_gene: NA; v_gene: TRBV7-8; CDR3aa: CASSSSRGLHYNEQFF; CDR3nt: TGTGCCAGCAGCTCCTCGAGGGGGTTGCACTACAATGAGCAGTTCTTC
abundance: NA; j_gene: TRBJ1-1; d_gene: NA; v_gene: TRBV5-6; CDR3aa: CASSFRGVPSWNTEAFF; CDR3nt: TGTGCCAGCAGCTTCCGGGGAGTTCCCTCCTGGAACACTGAAGCTTTCTTT
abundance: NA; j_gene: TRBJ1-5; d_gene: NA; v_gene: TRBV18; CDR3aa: CASSPGGNQPQHF; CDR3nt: TGTGCCAGCTCACCAGGAGGCAATCAGCCCCAGCATTTT
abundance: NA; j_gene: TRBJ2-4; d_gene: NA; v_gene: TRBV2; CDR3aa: CASSVGQTNIQYF; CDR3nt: TGTGCCAGCAGTGTTGGACAGACAAACATTCAGTACTTC
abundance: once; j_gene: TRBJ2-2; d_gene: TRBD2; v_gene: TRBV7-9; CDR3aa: CASSTVWRGANTGELFF; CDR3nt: TGTGCCAGCAGTACCGTTTGGCGGGGGGCCAACACCGGGGAGCTGTTTTTT
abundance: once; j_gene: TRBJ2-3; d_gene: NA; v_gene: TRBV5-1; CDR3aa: CASSLWGVGSRRTDTQYF; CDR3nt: TGCGCCAGCAGCTTGTGGGGGGTGGGGTCACGGCGGACAGATACGCAGTATTTT
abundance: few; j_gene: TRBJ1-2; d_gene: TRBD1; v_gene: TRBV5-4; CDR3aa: CASSWNRGDGYTF; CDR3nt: TGTGCCAGCAGCTGGAACAGGGGAGATGGCTACACCTTC
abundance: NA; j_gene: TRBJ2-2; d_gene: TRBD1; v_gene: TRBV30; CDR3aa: CACAIDRAKSRVGELFF; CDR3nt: TGTGCCTGCGCAATAGACAGGGCCAAATCCCGAGTCGGGGAGCTGTTTTTT
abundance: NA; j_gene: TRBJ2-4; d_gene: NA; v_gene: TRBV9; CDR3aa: CASSVAGSVHNIQYF; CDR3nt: TGTGCCAGCAGCGTAGCCGGCAGCGTACATAACATTCAGTACTTC